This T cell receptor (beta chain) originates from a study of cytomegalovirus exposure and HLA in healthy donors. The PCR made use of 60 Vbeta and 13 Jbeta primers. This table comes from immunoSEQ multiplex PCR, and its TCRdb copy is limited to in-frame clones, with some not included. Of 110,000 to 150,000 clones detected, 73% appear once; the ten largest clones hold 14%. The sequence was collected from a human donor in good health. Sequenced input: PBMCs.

The CDR3 region is CASKSEQFF. The DNA for the CDR3 is TGTGCCAGCAAGAGTGAGCAGTTCTTC. The V call is TRBV27, the J call TRBJ2-1, with D unclear. The ends were cut back, 7 bases at V and 9 bases at J, with 4 bases in the middle. Germline lookup yields CDR1 MNHEY and CDR2 SMNVEV (reference sequence). This CDR3 contains 9 residues.